The entry below gives a single T cell receptor (beta chain) sequence along with its context. Its target antigen remains unknown. It has no much larger one-base neighbor in the sample; base qualities were not kept. Collaborating institutions collected whole blood in K2EDTA tubes following their own protocols. For TCRbeta analysis, collaborators shipped samples in one of three forms: frozen whole blood, isolated PBMCs, or DNA extracted from either of those sample types. The data derive from a study of blood T cell repertoires in COVID-19 (TCRdb year 2020). Describing the broader study: Samples from collaborators originated in the United States, Italy and Spain and spanned both the acute and convalescent phases of COVID-19. The prospective study material was composed of cDNA or gDNA derived from T cells, B-cell-depleted T cells, or PBMCs. Subjects who had been exposed to COVID-19, were actively infected with it, or had recovered from it provided the deeply sampled blood TCRbeta repertoires that made up the dataset. The repertoires were made available in a free public database intended to serve as a resource for research on the immune response to SARS-CoV-2. Samples were obtained from the ongoing ImmuneRACE study (first 160 participants) and from approximately 1,200 subjects provided by 6 global collaborators. A de-identified subject ID, COVID-19 status, age in years and sex were almost always included in the sample metadata. Where available, HLA class I and class II types were obtained from metadata supplied by the sample provider rather than from assay-based typing. Results and caveats for the whole study, not just this receptor: The quantity of clinical and demographic metadata differed by source and by participant and was supplied without curation.

TCRbeta CDR3 regions were amplified from genomic DNA using the immunoSEQ Assay, a bias-controlled multiplex PCR. Per the original workflow: The number of nucleated cells in each sample was estimated by amplification of reference gene primers within the assay. To quantify the absolute abundance of each unique TCRbeta CDR3 rearrangement, sequence reads were collapsed and filtered. For each sample, productive Simpson clonality was calculated as the square root of Simpson's diversity index over productive rearrangements. What TCRdb holds here is the immuneACCESS table cut down to in-frame rearrangements. Part of the clones is not present; checked against another copy, under half of the missing clones reflect an unresolved V gene, and the others are unexplained. V, J and clone size were drawn from that table, and D and trimming were deduced from the DNA. The sample table lists approximately 280,000 clones, under 90% of them with a count of one. The ten biggest clones cover 2% to 2.5% of the sample.

The trim is 3 bases for V and 9 bases for J, with a gap of 15 bases between the germline ends. The CDR3 runs 13 residues from the cysteine to the phenylalanine. Just the 39-base CDR3 DNA is kept, in frame starting at base 1. Via the germline V gene (reference sequence), CDR1 is GTSNPN and CDR2 SVGIG. Input material: peripheral blood. The rearrangement joined TRBV30 to TRBJ2-1; a tentative D match to TRBD2 spans 7 bases. The receptor was isolated from a man in his forties or fifties with acute or convalescent COVID-19. The CDR3 region has the sequence CAWRVAGAGEQFF. Here is the DNA: TGTGCCTGGAGAGTTGCGGGGGCCGGTGAGCAGTTCTTC.